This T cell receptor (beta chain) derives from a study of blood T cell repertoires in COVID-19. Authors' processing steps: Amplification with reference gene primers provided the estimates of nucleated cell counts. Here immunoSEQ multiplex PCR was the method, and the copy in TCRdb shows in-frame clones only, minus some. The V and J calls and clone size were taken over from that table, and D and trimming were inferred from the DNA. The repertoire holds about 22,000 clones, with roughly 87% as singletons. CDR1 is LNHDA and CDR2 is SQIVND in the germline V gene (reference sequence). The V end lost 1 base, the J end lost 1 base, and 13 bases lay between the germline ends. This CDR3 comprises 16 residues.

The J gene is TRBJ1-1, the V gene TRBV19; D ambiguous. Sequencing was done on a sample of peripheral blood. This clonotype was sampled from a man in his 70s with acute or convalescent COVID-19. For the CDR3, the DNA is TGTGCCAGTAGTATAGTTTGGAGCAGCACGAACACTGAAGCTTTCTTT. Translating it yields CASSIVWSSTNTEAFF.